This TCR beta chain derives from a study of T cell responses to AZD1222 COVID-19 vaccine (dated by TCRdb to about 2021). Notes on the research overall: A total of 233 trial participants underwent TCR sequencing, of whom 207 received two doses of AZD1222 and about 26 received two doses of the MenACWY control vaccine. Enrollment into the trials was organized by age into subgroups of 18-55, 56-69 and 70-plus years, and those subgroups contained about 150, 27 and 61 TCR-sequenced participants, respectively.

Results the study describes overall, beyond this receptor: A significant rise in spike-specific TCR breadth and depth was observed after two AZD1222 doses relative to day 0 and relative to MenACWY recipients. Because no day 14 peak-response samples were available, the repertoires could be characterized only after the peak T cell response. Participants were mostly white British and included more females than males, and it was suggested by the authors that clonal diversity may have been underestimated. Conclusions about previously exposed vaccinees were limited because only 5 or 6 AZD1222 recipients were SARS-CoV-2 seropositive at baseline. The vaccine-associated CD4 TCRs covered the entire spike protein, and the dominant responses fell in regions 160-218 and 743-854. Reportedly, almost half of the unique spike-specific TCRs recognized epitopes lying outside the regions that are mutated in the B.1.351 and B.1.1.7 variants. The 56-69-year group was small, and its depth increase did not reach significance, likely because of low power.

A distance of 13 bases separates the germline ends of V and J, which lose 0 bases and 7 bases respectively. For CDR1 and CDR2, the germline V gene (reference sequence) lists SGHKS and YYEKEE. There are 14 amino acids in the CDR3, from cysteine to phenylalanine inclusive. The sequence is cut down to CDR3 DNA, 42 bases in frame from base 1. Turning to this clone: This clone's antigen is unknown. The input lacks base qualities; no much larger clone sits a single base away.

Taken with the paper, the label for time point translates to: baseline before first vaccination. The treatment or condition label of this sample denotes: meningococcal conjugate vaccine given as trial control. Vaccinee samples came from UK trials COV001 and COV002, including a single-blind randomized controlled phase 2/3 trial of AZD1222 (ChAdOx1 nCoV-19) in healthy adults. For TCRbeta chain sequencing, PBMC samples were collected from trial participants at day 0 and at day 28 after the second dose. The CDR3 regions of human TCRbeta chains were subjected to immunosequencing. For the original study's pipeline: Repertoire TCRs were checked for matches against a reference library of SARS-CoV-2-specific TCRs that had been generated using the MIRA antigen-specificity platform. Breadth was defined as the fraction of unique TCRs that were SARS-CoV-2-associated, and depth was defined as the fraction of total T cells that were SARS-CoV-2-associated. Using the MIRA data, each spike-specific TCR was assigned both to the spike region to which the TCR was reactive and to a CD4 or CD8 class. Log10-transformed breadth and depth values were compared by one-way ANOVA with Sidak's multiple comparisons tests. This immuneACCESS table, as held by TCRdb, lists in-frame sequences with V and J called but not all clones. Of the missing ones, under half trace to an unresolved V gene in checked studies; the others have no known cause. D and trimming were read from the DNA, whereas the V and J calls and clone size are those reported in that table. The sample table holds about 98,000 clones, of which around 88% were seen once. In total, the top ten clones hold about a tenth of the sample.

This TCR derives from an adult in good health. The sequences come from peripheral blood, collected on day 0 of MenACWY control vaccination. The chain was built from TRBV5-5 and TRBJ1-1; TRBD1 is a weak D gene call, 5 bases matching. The CDR3 protein sequence reads: CASSLVGVRGEAFF. In nucleotide form, the sequence is TGTGCCAGCAGCTTGGTAGGGGTTCGAGGTGAAGCTTTCTTT.